This T cell receptor beta chain is drawn from a study of shared clonotypes between healthy human individuals. The study, taken as a whole, reports: Shared clonotypes: roughly 4.7% naive CD4, under 4% naive CD8, over 2% memory CD4, 0.4% to 0.5% memory CD8.

The protocol was immunoSEQ multiplex PCR, while the TCRdb copy is restricted to in-frame clones and leaves out a portion. The sample has roughly 680,000 clones, around 70% seen once. CDR1 is SQVTM, CDR2 ANQGSEA, per germline. The germline V and J ends were trimmed by 5 bases and 5 bases, with 27 bases remaining between them. The CDR3 runs to 17 residues. Turning to this clone: The antigen is unknown.

The sample consisted of memory CD4+ T cells sorted from blood. Stated subset: CD45RA-negative fraction. This clonotype originated in a woman aged 25 to 39 in good health. The chain couples TRBV29-1 to TRBJ2-5; D is perhaps TRBD1 (7 bases). CDR3 coding DNA: TGCAGCGTTTGGGGAGGTGGGACAGTCTCTTCCGGGGAGACCCAGTACTTC. It codes for CSVWGGGTVSSGETQYF.